The rows below give T cell receptor beta chains drawn from one sample of a study of CD8+CD57+ T cells in acquired aplastic anemia. TCRdb re-called the reads with MiXCR, one entry per CDR3 protein. The sample yields roughly 250,000 distinct CDR3 sequences, about 44% seen once. The sample was sorted CD4+, CD8+, or CD8+CD57+ T cells (not recorded which) from PBMCs. The receptors here all came from a human donor with aplastic anemia. CDR3s include the opening cysteine and the closing phenylalanine or tryptophan. A D gene is named only where the DNA matches it firmly. Clone sizes are given selectively: once, few, many, or a class where the clone is expanded.

-	-	TRBJ1-5	TRBV28	TGTGCCAGCAGTTTATACGGGGTAAGGAGGTATCAGCCCCAGCATTTT	CASSLYGVRRYQPQHF
many	-	TRBJ1-3	TRBV5-6	TGTGCCAGCAGCTTGGGACGGATCTCTGGAAACACCATATATTTT	CASSLGRISGNTIYF
many	TRBD2	TRBJ2-7	TRBV7-2	TGTGCCAGCAGCTTAACGCGACTAGCGGGGGGATTCTACGAGCAGTACTTC	CASSLTRLAGGFYEQYF
-	TRBD1	TRBJ1-6	TRBV25-1	TGTGCCAGCAGCATAACAGGGGACCACTCGACACCCCTCCACTTT	CASSITGDHSTPLHF
-	TRBD1	TRBJ1-2	TRBV7-2	TGTGCCAGTTCGACAGGGGGCCGGTATGGCTACACCTTC	CASSTGGRYGYTF
once	-	TRBJ2-7	TRBV7-9	TGTGCCAGCACAAGGAGCTCCTACGAGCAGTACTTC	CASTRSSYEQYF
-	TRBD2	TRBJ2-7	TRBV20-1	TGCAGTGCTACCAACTTTAAGACTAGCGGGAGGGAGAGGTACGAGCAGTACTTC	CSATNFKTSGRERYEQYF
-	-	TRBJ1-1	TRBV5-1	TGCGCCAGCAGCTTGGATGGGGTTCCTCCCACTGAAGCTTTCTTT	CASSLDGVPPTEAFF
many	-	TRBJ2-7	TRBV20-1	TGCAGTGCTTCTAGCGCACGGATCTCCTACGAGCAGTACTTC	CSASSARISYEQYF
-	TRBD2	TRBJ2-7	TRBV27	TGTGCCAGCAGTCCGGTTGGGACTAGCGGGATGGGCGAGCAGTACTTC	CASSPVGTSGMGEQYF
-	-	TRBJ2-7	TRBV2	TGTGCCAGCAGTGAATCTACGTGGGGGCGCGACGAGCAGTACTTC	CASSESTWGRDEQYF
many	-	TRBJ2-7	TRBV5-5	TGTGCCAGCAGCCCTTGGGGGACAATTAGTGAGCAGTACTTC	CASSPWGTISEQYF
-	-	TRBJ1-2	TRBV24-1	TGTGCCACCAGTGACTCAGGGTCAAGGTATGGCTACACCTTC	CATSDSGSRYGYTF
-	TRBD2	TRBJ2-3	TRBV14	TGTGCCAGCAGCCAAGGACTAGCGGAAAGCACAGATACGCAGTATTTT	CASSQGLAESTDTQYF
many	-	TRBJ1-1	TRBV2	TGTGCCAGCATAGGGGGCACTGAAGCTTTCTTT	CASIGGTEAFF
-	TRBD2	TRBJ2-5	TRBV15	TGTGCCACCTCCGGGGGGGGGTACCAAGGGACCCAGTACTTC	CATSGGGYQGTQYF
many	-	TRBJ1-5	TRBV19	TGTGCCAGTAGTATCGGGCGTGGCAATCAGCCCCAGCATTTT	CASSIGRGNQPQHF
-	-	TRBJ2-3	TRBV10-1	TGCGCCAGCAGTGAGTCCAGGGTAGGCACAGATACGCAGTATTTT	CASSESRVGTDTQYF
many	TRBD2	TRBJ2-2	TRBV7-2	TGTGCCAGCAGCTTAGGGCTAGCGGGAGGGCGGTTGGACACCGGGGAGCTGTTTTTT	CASSLGLAGGRLDTGELFF
-	-	TRBJ1-5	TRBV27	TGTGCCAGCAGTTGGGATCGGCCAGGGGTTGGCAATCAGCCCCAGCATTTT	CASSWDRPGVGNQPQHF
many	TRBD1	TRBJ1-5	TRBV19	TGTGCCAGCGGCCGGGACAGGGTCGGACTTAGCAATCAGCCCCAGCATTTT	CASGRDRVGLSNQPQHF
-	TRBD1	TRBJ1-4	TRBV11-2	TGTGCCAGCAGCTTAGAACAGGGGGAGGATAATGAAAAACTGTTTTTT	CASSLEQGEDNEKLFF
many	-	TRBJ1-4	TRBV20-1	TGCAGTGCTAGTAAGGGCAGGAATAGTAATGAAAAACTGTTTTTT	CSASKGRNSNEKLFF
-	TRBD2	TRBJ2-1	TRBV6-5	TGTGCCAGCTATAGCGGGGGGGGAGTCGATGAGCAGTTCTTC	CASYSGGGVDEQFF
-	-	TRBJ2-7	TRBV29-1	TGCAGCGTTCAGAGGGGGGCGGGTACCTACGAGCAGTACTTC	CSVQRGAGTYEQYF
many	-	TRBJ1-2	TRBV7-8	TGTGCCAGCAGCTTAAGTCGGGCCCCCTCCTATGGCTACACCTTC	CASSLSRAPSYGYTF
few	TRBD1	TRBJ1-1	TRBV18	TGTGCCAGCTCACGAACGGGACAGAAGAACACTGAAGCTTTCTTT	CASSRTGQKNTEAFF
many	-	TRBJ1-2	TRBV24-1	TGTGCCACCAGTGATACAAACTATGGCTACACCTTC	CATSDTNYGYTF
many	-	TRBJ2-5	TRBV10-3	TGTGCCGTATTACCTGAAACACAAGAGACCCAGTACTTC	CAVLPETQETQYF
-	-	TRBJ2-5	TRBV6-5	TGTGCCAGCAGCTCAATACCTGGGGAGACCCAGTACTTC	CASSSIPGETQYF
many	TRBD2	TRBJ2-1	TRBV11-2	TGTGCCAGCAGCTTAGATCGGACTAGCGGGTATAATGAGCAGTTCTTC	CASSLDRTSGYNEQFF
-	-	TRBJ1-2	TRBV10-3	TGTGCCATCAGTGAGTCCCCGGATTATGGCTACACCTTC	CAISESPDYGYTF